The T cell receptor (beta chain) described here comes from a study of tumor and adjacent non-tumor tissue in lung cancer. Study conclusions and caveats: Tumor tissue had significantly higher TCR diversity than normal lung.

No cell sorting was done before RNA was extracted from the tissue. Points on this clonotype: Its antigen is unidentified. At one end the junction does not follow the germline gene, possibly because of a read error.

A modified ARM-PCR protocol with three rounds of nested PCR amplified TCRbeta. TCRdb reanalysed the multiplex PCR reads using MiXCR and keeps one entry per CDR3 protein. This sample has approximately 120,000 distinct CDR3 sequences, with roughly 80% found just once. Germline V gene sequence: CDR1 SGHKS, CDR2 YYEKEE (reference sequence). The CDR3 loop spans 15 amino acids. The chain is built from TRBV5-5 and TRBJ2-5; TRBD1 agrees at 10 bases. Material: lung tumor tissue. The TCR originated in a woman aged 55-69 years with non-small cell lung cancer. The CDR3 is CASRDYRQGAESQYF. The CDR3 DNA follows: TGTGCCAGCAGAGATTATAGACAGGGGGCAGAGAGCCAGTACTTC.